This TCR beta chain was recovered during a study of vaccination effects on CD4 cells after COVID-19. Study outcomes and limitations: Convalescent patients numbered few in the study; early post-infection timepoints were missing entirely. There was only 1 of 255 vaccine-induced clones in healthy vaccinees that cross-reacted with common cold coronaviruses.

As to this clone: No antigen is known for it.

CD4+ T cells specific for antigen were expanded with viral peptide pools by the ViraFEST assay before sequencing. Following culture for around 10 days, CD4+ T cells were isolated. Trimming stripped 4 bases from V and 5 bases from J, with 23 bases between. The CDR3 covers 17 residues. Germline V gives CDR1 SGHRS, CDR2 YFSETQ. The data were produced by immunoSEQ multiplex PCR, yet TCRdb's version contains in-frame clones alone and is incomplete. The repertoire holds approximately 54,000 clones, 80% seen once, with 2% to 2.5% in the top ten. The rearrangement links TRBV5-1 to TRBJ2-3; tentatively, D is TRBD1 (6 bases). The receptor was derived from a human donor who received a COVID-19 vaccine. The sample was CD4+ T cells from PBMCs cultured with HCoV-229E spike peptides, taken before COVID-19 vaccination. CDR3 coding DNA: TGCGCCAGCAGCCCGGAGCCACAGGGCACTCGAGTAGATACGCAGTATTTT. Residues: CASSPEPQGTRVDTQYF.